These 11 T cell receptor beta chains were all obtained from the same sample, sequenced in a study of T-cell reconstitution after alpha-beta-depleted transplantation in children. Library preparation (for TCRbeta) was performed with unique molecular identifiers. TCRdb re-called the PCR reads through MiXCR, storing one row per CDR3 protein. The sample shows a few hundred thousand distinct CDR3 sequences, about an eighth of them seen only once. The sample was PBMCs, taken from the stem cell graft. Receptors originate from a human donor who donated a stem cell graft to a child with Fanconi anemia.

The table lists this clonotype with many counts. The chain uses TRBV14 and TRBJ2-1, with D perhaps matching TRBD2 (6 bases). This CDR3 has 15 residues. The germline CDR1 and CDR2 sequences are SGHDN and FVKESK. The V end was cut by 1 base, the J end by 1 base, with 8 bases between. The CDR3 DNA is TGTGCCAGCAGCCAAGTCGGGGGATCCTACAATGAGCAGTTCTTC. Its translation is CASSQVGGSYNEQFF.

This clonotype has more than one count but fewer than ten. The J gene is TRBJ2-3, the V gene TRBV12-3 or TRBV12-4; D unclear. V lost 2 bases to trimming and J lost 11 bases, with 14 bases between them. The CDR3 totals 13 residues. The CDR3 sequence is CASSLSTPVRQYF. CDR3 bases: TGTGCCAGCAGTTTATCAACCCCCGTCCGGCAGTATTTT.

Many counts were recorded for this clonotype. The J gene is TRBJ1-1, the V gene TRBV29-1; D unclear. Germline CDR1 reads SQVTM; CDR2 reads ANQGSEA. The CDR3 extends over 13 amino acids. Deletions cut 4 bases from V and 4 bases from J, with 13 bases between. DNA for the CDR3: TGCAGCGTTGCCTGGGCAGGCAGCACTGAAGCTTTCTTT. As protein: CSVAWAGSTEAFF.

J is TRBJ1-2 and V is TRBV4-3; TRBD1 matches at 8 bases. Germline trimming cut 1 base from V and 6 bases from J; bases unmatched to any gene: 7. This CDR3 region has 15 residues. Germline V gives CDR1 LGHNA, CDR2 YSLEER. The CDR3 bases are TGCGCCAGCAGCCAAGTTGGGGACAGGCGAGATGGCTACACCTTC. Protein product: CASSQVGDRRDGYTF.

This chain joins TRBV10-3 and TRBJ1-6, with no clear D. V shed 3 bases and J shed 3 bases, with 9 bases lying between them. This CDR3 has 15 residues. Germline V lookup: CDR1 ENHRY, CDR2 SYGVKD. This CDR3 is CAISDEGGYNSPLHF. The CDR3 DNA reads as TGTGCCATCAGTGATGAGGGAGGCTATAATTCACCCCTCCACTTT.

This clonotype was observed a few times. This chain connects TRBV5-1 to TRBJ2-3; D uncertain. The CDR3 is made up of 15 amino acids. Germline V gene data show CDR1 as SGHRS and CDR2 as YFSETQ. Deletions cut 4 bases from V and 2 bases from J, with 14 bases between. DNA of the CDR3: TGCGCCAGCAGCCAGGACCCCAATCCCACAGATACGCAGTATTTT. Its translation: CASSQDPNPTDTQYF.

This clonotype was detected many times. The J gene is TRBJ2-7, the V gene TRBV7-9; the match to TRBD1 covers 7 bases. V lost 1 base to trimming and J lost 7 bases; unmatched junction nucleotides: 4. The CDR3 is made up of 13 amino acids. Germline CDR1 reads SEHNR; CDR2 reads FQNEAQ (reference sequence). This CDR3 is CASSLEGAEEQYF. CDR3 coding DNA: TGTGCCAGCAGCTTAGAGGGGGCCGAAGAGCAGTACTTC. The whole variable domain, remainder taken from reference TRBV7-9 and TRBJ2-7, is DTGVSQNPRHKITKRGQNVTFRCDPISEHNRLYWYRQTLGQGPEFLTYFQNEAQLEKSRLLSDRFSAERPKGSFSTLEIQRTEQGDSAMYLCASSLEGAEEQYFGPGTRLTVT.

The genes are TRBV11-2 and TRBJ2-5; 8 bases agree with TRBD2. CDR1 and CDR2 from the germline V gene are SGHAT and FQNNGV. Losses at the gene ends were 4 bases for V and 4 bases for J; bases not matched to a gene: 5. The CDR3 is made up of 14 amino acids. This CDR3 is CASSSWGLGETQYF. The DNA of the CDR3 is TGTGCCAGCAGCTCCTGGGGACTAGGAGAGACCCAGTACTTC.

The sample holds a few counts of this clonotype. The genes are TRBV5-1 and TRBJ2-1; possibly TRBD1 or TRBD2 for D (5 bases each). The germline V and J ends were trimmed by 0 bases and 7 bases, with 14 bases remaining between them. The germline gives CDR1 SGHRS, CDR2 YFSETQ. The CDR3 consists of 15 residues. CDR3 region: CASSLAGPAGNEQFF. The CDR3 region has the DNA TGCGCCAGCAGCTTGGCGGGACCCGCTGGGAATGAGCAGTTCTTC.

The DNA for the CDR3 is TGCGCCAGCAGCTTGGACCCGGGCTCTGCTCGGGTAGAGCAGTACGTC. As protein: CASSLDPGSARVEQYV. The genes are TRBV5-1 and TRBJ2-7; D remains unclear. CDR1 and CDR2 from the germline V gene are SGHRS and YFSETQ. The CDR3 has 16 amino acids. With 0 bases removed from V and 7 bases from J, the gap between germline ends came to 20 bases.

V usage is TRBV5-1 and J usage is TRBJ1-1, with D perhaps TRBD1 (6 bases). CDR1 and CDR2 from the germline V gene are SGHRS and YFSETQ. The length of the CDR3 is 14 residues. The V and J ends lost 0 bases and 4 bases respectively, with 10 bases between them. For the CDR3, the DNA is TGCGCCAGCAGCTTGGGGGGGCGGACCACTGAAGCTTTCTTT. Residues: CASSLGGRTTEAFF.